This T cell receptor beta chain originates from a study of cytomegalovirus exposure and HLA in healthy donors. Overall study findings and caveats: Fewer N-insertions (relative to the roughly 630-donor mean) were reportedly seen in an Asian-associated ancestry cluster in a later analysis. HLA allele associations emerged for roughly 16,000 TCR beta sequences in a later analysis, at 0.05 false discovery rate.

Worth noting for this clone: The antigen is not known.

Researchers ran the PCR with 60 Vbeta and 13 Jbeta primers. Here immunoSEQ multiplex PCR was the method, and the copy in TCRdb shows in-frame clones only, minus some. The repertoire has some 180,000 clones, about 80% of them found once; the top ten carry 1.4%. The receptor was derived from a man younger than 35 in good health and CMV-seronegative. The specimen sequenced was PBMCs.

The DNA for the CDR3 is TGTGCCAGCAGCTTCTCAGGTGTTGAAAAACTGTTTTTT. Translating it yields CASSFSGVEKLFF. The rearrangement joins TRBV11-2 to TRBJ1-4, with D uncertain. Trimming shortened V by 3 bases and J by 7 bases, and 9 bases separated the two germline ends. The CDR3 is 13 amino acids. CDR1 SGHAT and CDR2 FQNNGV come from the germline V gene.